The 20 T cell receptor beta chains reported below all come from one sample, sequenced in a study of blood T cell repertoires in COVID-19. TCRdb keeps only in-frame clones here, not all; method: immunoSEQ multiplex PCR. Of around 250,000 clones listed, just under 90% are singletons. Sequencing was carried out using PBMCs or T cells enriched from blood (not recorded which). The receptors originated from a man aged 45-65 years who had been exposed to COVID-19.

The chain employs TRBV27 and TRBJ1-4; 9 bases agree with TRBD1. Germline lookup yields CDR1 MNHEY and CDR2 SMNVEV (reference sequence). V lost 5 bases, J lost 8 bases, and 6 bases stayed unmatched. This CDR3 has 14 residues. The CDR3 DNA is TGTGCCAGCAGTCTAGGACAGGGGTTCGAAAAACTGTTTTTT. Its translation is CASSLGQGFEKLFF.

The chain links TRBV28 to TRBJ1-5, with 7 bases aligning to TRBD1. V lost 3 bases, J lost 5 bases, and 1 base stayed unmatched. The CDR3 contains 13 residues. The germline CDR1 and CDR2 sequences are MDHEN and SYDVKM. Written as DNA, the CDR3 is TGTGCCAGCAGTTTCGACAGGGATCAGCCCCAGCATTTT. Its translation: CASSFDRDQPQHF.

The chain couples TRBV24-1 to TRBJ2-5, with D perhaps TRBD2 (6 bases). Trimming took off 6 bases at V and 2 bases at J, with 15 bases between the two ends. Per the germline V gene, CDR1 is KGHDR and CDR2 is SFDVKD. The CDR3 loop spans 15 amino acids. Here the CDR3 reads CATSQRWREQETQYF. Here the CDR3 DNA reads TGTGCCACCAGTCAGCGGTGGAGGGAACAAGAGACCCAGTACTTC.

This rearrangement joins TRBV2 to TRBJ1-1; D is ambiguous. Looked up from germline, CDR1 is SNHLY and CDR2 is FYNNEI. The CDR3 consists of 11 residues. Trimming pared 4 bases from V and 8 bases from J, leaving 8 bases between. The CDR3 DNA sequence: TGTGCCAGCAGTGTACGGTTAGAAGCTTTCTTT. Amino acids: CASSVRLEAFF.

The chain combines TRBV7-9 with TRBJ1-1; D perhaps matches TRBD1 (6 bases). The CDR3 loop spans 14 amino acids. Germline-derived CDR1 and CDR2 are SEHNR and FQNEAQ (reference sequence). V was shortened by 4 bases and J by 2 bases, with 11 bases between the two germline ends. CDR3 sequence (DNA): TGTGCCAGCAGCTCCCGGGACACCAACACTGAAGCTTTCTTT. Amino acid sequence: CASSSRDTNTEAFF.

The chain combines TRBV18 with TRBJ1-3; possible D gene TRBD1, 6 bases. The V gene's germline CDR1 is KGHSH and CDR2 LQKENI. The CDR3 length is 17 residues. V lost 1 base and J 0 bases, leaving 13 bases between the germline ends. CDR3 sequence (DNA): TGTGCCAGCTCACCACTTTCCGGGACACTCTCTGGAAACACCATATATTTT. Translation: CASSPLSGTLSGNTIYF.

This clone was observed a single time. V is TRBV15 and J is TRBJ1-5, with unresolved D. The CDR3 totals 13 residues. V lost 0 bases and J 7 bases, leaving 7 bases between the germline ends. Germline assignment: CDR1 LNHNV and CDR2 YYDKDF (reference sequence). This chain's CDR3 is CATSRDVAQPQHF. The CDR3, as DNA: TGTGCCACCAGCAGAGATGTTGCGCAGCCCCAGCATTTT.

The count of this clone is one. The rearrangement uses TRBV18 and TRBJ2-5; D gene ambiguous. V was shortened by 0 bases and J by 4 bases, with 9 bases between the two germline ends. This CDR3 has 14 amino acids. CDR1 KGHSH and CDR2 LQKENI come from the germline V gene. The CDR3 DNA follows: TGTGCCAGCTCACCACCGGCAGTTCGAGAGACCCAGTACTTC. As protein: CASSPPAVRETQYF. The full variable domain, its missing parts supplied by reference TRBV18 and TRBJ2-5, is NAGVMQNPRHLVRRRGQEARLRCSPMKGHSHVYWYRQLPEEGLKFMVYLQKENIIDESGMPKERFSAEFPKEGPSILRIQQVVRGDSAAYFCASSPPAVRETQYFGPGTRLLVL.

CDR3 bases: TGCGCCAGCAGCAGATTGTTGGGCCTCAGGGAGACCCAGTACTTC. This sequence encodes CASSRLLGLRETQYF. The rearrangement joins TRBV5-1 to TRBJ2-5; D unresolved. The CDR3 totals 15 residues. CDR1 is SGHRS, CDR2 YFSETQ, per germline. Trimming pared 4 bases from V and 5 bases from J, leaving 18 bases between.

This clone was picked up one time. The chain couples TRBV6-5 to TRBJ1-4, with D unclear. The CDR3 loop spans 16 amino acids. The ends were cut back, 0 bases at V and 6 bases at J, with 14 bases in the middle. CDR1 and CDR2 (germline): MNHEY, SVGAGI. Here the CDR3 reads CASSYSSGWADEKLFF. CDR3 DNA: TGTGCCAGCAGTTACTCAAGCGGGTGGGCGGATGAAAAACTGTTTTTT.

The gene calls are TRBV7-3 and TRBJ1-6; TRBD1 matches at 7 bases. The trim removed 1 base at V and 7 bases at J, leaving 16 bases unmatched. Per the germline V gene, CDR1 is SGHTA and CDR2 is FQGTGA. The CDR3 is made up of 19 amino acids. CDR3 bases: TGTGCCAGCAGCTTAAACTCCGGTCCCTCAGGGGGTACAAATTCACCCCTCCACTTT. Translation gives CASSLNSGPSGGTNSPLHF.

The rearrangement links TRBV28 to TRBJ2-6; 12 positions agree with TRBD1. Trimming at V came to 3 bases and at J to 3 bases, leaving 12 bases not matched to a gene. The CDR3 runs to 20 residues. Germline V gene lookup returns CDR1 MDHEN and CDR2 SYDVKM. The DNA for the CDR3 is TGTGCCAGCAGTTTCAAACCTCCGGGACAGGGGGCTTATGGGGCCAACGTCCTGACTTTC. Translated: CASSFKPPGQGAYGANVLTF.

V and J are TRBV5-1 and TRBJ2-3, with D possibly being TRBD2 (6 bases). Trimming cost V 6 bases and J 0 bases, with 14 bases left between them. The CDR3 loop spans 15 amino acids. Germline CDR1 SGHRS, CDR2 YFSETQ. DNA for the CDR3: TGCGCCAGCACCCGCGGGCTAGCGAGCACAGATACGCAGTATTTT. This encodes CASTRGLASTDTQYF.

The J gene is TRBJ1-1, the V gene TRBV7-8; possible D gene TRBD1, 6 bases. The germline CDR1 and CDR2 sequences are SGHVS and FQNEAQ. This CDR3 is 15 amino acids long. V dropped 4 bases and J dropped 0 bases, with 12 bases sitting between them. The CDR3 protein is CASSSNQGLNTEAFF. The CDR3 DNA reads as TGTGCCAGCAGCTCAAATCAGGGGTTGAACACTGAAGCTTTCTTT.

The chain links TRBV28 to TRBJ2-7; TRBD1 matches 8 bases. The V gene end was trimmed by 6 bases and the J gene end by 4 bases; junction bases not matched to a gene: 8. Per germline, CDR1 MDHEN and CDR2 SYDVKM. The CDR3 extends over 14 amino acids. CDR3 bases: TGTGCCAGCAGCCCTACAGGGGGTCGTTACGAGCAGTACTTC. Protein: CASSPTGGRYEQYF.

The chain couples TRBV19 to TRBJ2-2; D might be TRBD2 (6 bases). The ends were cut back, 1 base at V and 3 bases at J, with 15 bases in the middle. The germline CDR1 and CDR2 sequences are LNHDA and SQIVND (reference sequence). The CDR3 loop spans 17 amino acids. CDR3 sequence (DNA): TGTGCCAGTAGTATAGGGAGGCTAGCGTTCGACACCGGGGAGCTGTTTTTT. Translation: CASSIGRLAFDTGELFF.

This chain joins TRBV2 and TRBJ2-2; D is undetermined. Germline-derived CDR1 and CDR2 are SNHLY and FYNNEI. The CDR3 has 14 residues. Trimming cost V 5 bases and J 2 bases, with 9 bases left between them. The CDR3 DNA reads TGTGCCAGCAGTAGCCTCCTTAACACCGGGGAGCTGTTTTTT. Amino acids: CASSSLLNTGELFF.

V usage is TRBV20-1 and J usage is TRBJ1-1, with 8 bases identical to TRBD1. V dropped 3 bases and J dropped 1; count of bases not matched to a gene: 4. CDR1 is DFQATT, CDR2 SNEGSKA, per germline (reference sequence). CDR3 size: 14 residues. In DNA form, the CDR3 reads TGCAGTGCTAGTGTCAGGGGGCCGAACACTGAAGCTTTCTTT. Translated: CSASVRGPNTEAFF.

The chain uses TRBV24-1 and TRBJ1-1; perhaps TRBD1 as D (6 bases). V was cut by 2 bases and J by 3 bases, with 12 bases left in between. This CDR3 has 15 residues. The germline CDR1 and CDR2 sequences are KGHDR and SFDVKD. Written as DNA, the CDR3 is TGTGCCACCAGTGATTCAGGGGCGGGGGACACTGAAGCTTTCTTT. Translation: CATSDSGAGDTEAFF.

The chain combines TRBV11-2 with TRBJ2-6; 7 bases map to TRBD2. The CDR3 extends over 20 amino acids. Unmatched junction bases numbered 11, after V lost 0 bases and J lost 0 bases. Germline values: CDR1 SGHAT, CDR2 FQNNGV. Here the CDR3 DNA reads TGTGCCAGCAGCTTAGAGATGAGCGGGGATACACTCTCTGGGGCCAACGTCCTGACTTTC. This gives the protein CASSLEMSGDTLSGANVLTF.